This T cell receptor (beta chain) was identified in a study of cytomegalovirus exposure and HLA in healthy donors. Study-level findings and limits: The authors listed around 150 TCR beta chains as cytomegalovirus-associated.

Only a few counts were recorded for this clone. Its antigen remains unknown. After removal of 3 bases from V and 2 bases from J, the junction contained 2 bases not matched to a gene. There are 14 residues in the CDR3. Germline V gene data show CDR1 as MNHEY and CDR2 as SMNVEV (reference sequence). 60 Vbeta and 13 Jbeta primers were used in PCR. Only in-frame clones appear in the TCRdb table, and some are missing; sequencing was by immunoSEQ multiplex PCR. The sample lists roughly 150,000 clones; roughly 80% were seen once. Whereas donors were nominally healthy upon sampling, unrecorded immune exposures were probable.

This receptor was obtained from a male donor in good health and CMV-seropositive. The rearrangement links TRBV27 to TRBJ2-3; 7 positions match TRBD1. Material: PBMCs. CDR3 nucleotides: TGTGCCAGCAGTTTTGACAGGGTCACAGATACGCAGTATTTT. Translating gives CASSFDRVTDTQYF.